These 8 T cell receptor beta chains share one sample of origin, sequenced in a study of OX40 agonist ivuxolimab in advanced cancers. The table came from immunoSEQ multiplex PCR; TCRdb's copy has only in-frame clones and leaves some out. The sample consists of fewer than 50,000 clones, around 93% of them appearing once. The source material was CD4+ or CD8+ T cells sorted from blood, sampled in a trial of the OX40 agonist ivuxolimab. These receptors all stem from an adult with an advanced solid tumor such as melanoma, head and neck, liver or kidney cancer.

The chain employs TRBV11-2 and TRBJ2-1; 11 bases map to TRBD2. The CDR3 extends over 16 amino acids. The germline V gene has CDR1 SGHAT and CDR2 FQNNGV. Trimming cost V 3 bases and J 4 bases; bases outside gene matches: 5. The CDR3 nucleotides are TGTGCCAGCAGCTTTAGGACTAGCGGGCTTTACAATGAGCAGTTCTTC. As protein: CASSFRTSGLYNEQFF.

The gene calls are TRBV7-9 and TRBJ2-5, with 9 bases fitting TRBD2. The CDR3 contains 16 residues. Trimming cost V 5 bases and J 0 bases; bases outside gene matches: 7. Germline lookup yields CDR1 SEHNR and CDR2 FQNEAQ (reference sequence). The CDR3 spells CASSPGTSPNQETQYF. The CDR3 DNA reads TGTGCCAGCAGCCCAGGGACTAGCCCTAACCAAGAGACCCAGTACTTC.

This chain joins TRBV28 and TRBJ1-6; a possible D gene is TRBD1 (6 bases). V dropped 6 bases and J dropped 11 bases, with 17 bases sitting between them. Germline CDR1 reads MDHEN; CDR2 reads SYDVKM. The CDR3 consists of 14 residues. The CDR3 loop is CASRIQGKRAPLHF. In DNA form, the CDR3 reads TGTGCCAGCAGAATACAGGGAAAGAGGGCACCCCTCCACTTT.

The chain links TRBV4-1 to TRBJ2-7; D is ambiguous. The V gene lost 3 bases and the J gene lost 2 bases, with 11 bases spanning the gap. The CDR3 consists of 14 residues. The V gene's germline CDR1 is MGHRA and CDR2 YSYEKL. CDR3 residues: CASSQPSDPYEQYV. The CDR3 DNA reads as TGCGCCAGCAGCCAGCCCTCGGACCCCTACGAGCAGTACGTC.

The V and J genes are TRBV2 and TRBJ2-5, with D perhaps assigned TRBD1 or TRBD2 (5 bases each). Germline CDR1 reads SNHLY; CDR2 reads FYNNEI. The CDR3 loop spans 14 amino acids. Deletions cut 10 bases from V and 5 bases from J, with 20 bases between. The DNA for the CDR3 is TGTGCCACCTTAAGACGGGGCAGCCGGGAGACCCAGTACTTC. Residues: CATLRRGSRETQYF.

The chain recombines TRBV7-2 with TRBJ2-7, with 13 bases lining up with TRBD2. The CDR3 has 19 residues. Germline V gene lookup returns CDR1 SGHTA and CDR2 FQGNSA. The J segment lost 2 bases and the V segment lost 6 bases, leaving 16 bases of the junction unmatched. CDR3 amino acids: CASSHPAHSGLAGPYEQYV. CDR3 DNA sequence: TGTGCCAGCAGTCATCCGGCACACTCGGGACTAGCGGGACCCTACGAGCAGTACGTC.

The chain carries TRBV28 and TRBJ1-6; the match to TRBD1 covers 7 bases. The V and J ends lost 6 bases and 9 bases, in that order; junction bases with no gene match: 8. Germline lookup yields CDR1 MDHEN and CDR2 SYDVKM. The CDR3 covers 14 residues. CDR3 residues: CASSQTGRISPLHF. DNA for the CDR3: TGTGCCAGCAGCCAGACAGGGCGAATTTCACCCCTCCACTTT.

This clone is a singleton in its sample. The chain links TRBV7-9 to TRBJ2-3, with D perhaps TRBD1 or TRBD2 (5 bases each). This CDR3 region has 19 residues. The germline V gene encodes CDR1 SEHNR and CDR2 FQNEAQ (reference sequence). Trimming shortened V by 3 bases and J by 2 bases, and 24 bases separated the two germline ends. CDR3 DNA: TGTGCCAGCAGCTTCGGCCTGAGTTTGAGGGGCGACCCCACAGATACGCAGTATTTT. This gives the protein CASSFGLSLRGDPTDTQYF.